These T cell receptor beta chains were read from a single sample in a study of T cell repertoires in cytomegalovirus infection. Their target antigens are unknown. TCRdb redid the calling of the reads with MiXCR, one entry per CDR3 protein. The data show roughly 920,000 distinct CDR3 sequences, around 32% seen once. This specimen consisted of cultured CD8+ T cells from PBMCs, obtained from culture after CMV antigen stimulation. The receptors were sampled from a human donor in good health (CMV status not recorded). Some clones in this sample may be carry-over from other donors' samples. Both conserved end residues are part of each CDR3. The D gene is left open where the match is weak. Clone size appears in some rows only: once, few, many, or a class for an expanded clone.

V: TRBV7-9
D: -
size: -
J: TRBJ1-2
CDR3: CASSSSGPAANYGYTF
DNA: TGTGCCAGCAGCTCCTCAGGGCCGGCAGCTAACTATGGCTACACCTTC

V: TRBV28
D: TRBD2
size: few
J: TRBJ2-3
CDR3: CASSLRPGGGTDTQYF
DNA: TGTGCCAGCAGTTTAAGGCCGGGAGGGGGCACAGATACGCAGTATTTT

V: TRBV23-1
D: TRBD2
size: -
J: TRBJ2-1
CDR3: CASSQAPPLTSGAYNEQFF
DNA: TGCGCCAGCAGTCAAGCCCCCCCACTAACTAGCGGGGCCTACAATGAGCAGTTCTTC

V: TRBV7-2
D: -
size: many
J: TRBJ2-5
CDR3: CASSLVLMEETQYF
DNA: TGTGCCAGCAGCTTAGTACTGATGGAGGAGACCCAGTACTTC

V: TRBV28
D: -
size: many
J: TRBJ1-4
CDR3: CASSSAEQLFF
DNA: TGTGCCAGCAGTTCCGCCGAACAACTGTTTTTT

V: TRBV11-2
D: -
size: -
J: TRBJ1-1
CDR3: CATKVGTEAFF
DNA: TGTGCCACCAAAGTTGGCACTGAAGCTTTCTTT

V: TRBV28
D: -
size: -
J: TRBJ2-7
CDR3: CASSFLQEITYEQYF
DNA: TGTGCCAGCAGTTTTCTACAGGAAATAACCTACGAGCAGTACTTC

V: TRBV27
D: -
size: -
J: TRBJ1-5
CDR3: CASGAVVHQPQHF
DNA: TGTGCCAGCGGGGCAGTGGTCCATCAGCCCCAGCATTTT

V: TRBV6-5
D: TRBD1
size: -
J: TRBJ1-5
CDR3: CASSYSRDSNQPQHF
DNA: TGTGCCAGCAGTTACTCCCGGGACAGTAATCAGCCCCAGCATTTT

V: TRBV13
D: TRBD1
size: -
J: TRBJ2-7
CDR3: CASNLWGQGTHEQYF
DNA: TGTGCCAGCAACTTATGGGGACAGGGGACCCACGAGCAGTACTTC

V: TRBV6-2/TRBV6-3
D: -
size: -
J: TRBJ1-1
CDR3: CASSYSNGNTEAFF
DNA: TGTGCCAGCAGTTACAGTAACGGGAACACTGAAGCTTTCTTT

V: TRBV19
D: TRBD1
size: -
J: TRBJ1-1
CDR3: CASSPPQGGVTEAFF
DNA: TGTGCCAGTAGTCCCCCTCAGGGGGGAGTCACTGAAGCTTTCTTT

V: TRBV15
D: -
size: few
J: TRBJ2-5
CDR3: CATSLPGIQETQYF
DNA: TGTGCCACCAGCCTTCCGGGGATTCAAGAGACCCAGTACTTC

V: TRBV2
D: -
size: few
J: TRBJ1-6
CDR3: CASIKGRADLHF
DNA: TGTGCCAGCATCAAGGGCCGCGCGGACCTCCACTTT

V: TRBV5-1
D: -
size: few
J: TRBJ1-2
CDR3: CASSVRGVYGYTF
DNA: TGCGCCAGCAGCGTGCGTGGGGTTTATGGCTACACCTTC

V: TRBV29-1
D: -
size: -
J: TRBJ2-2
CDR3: CSVIQENTGELFF
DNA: TGCAGCGTTATCCAGGAAAACACCGGGGAGCTGTTTTTT

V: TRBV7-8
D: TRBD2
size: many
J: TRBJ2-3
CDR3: CASSLGGLAGALTDTQYF
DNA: TGTGCCAGCAGCCTGGGAGGACTAGCGGGGGCCCTCACAGATACGCAGTATTTT

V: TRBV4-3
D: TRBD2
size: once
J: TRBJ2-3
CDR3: CASSQEVAGGPADTQYF
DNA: TGCGCCAGCAGCCAAGAGGTGGCGGGGGGGCCCGCAGATACGCAGTATTTT

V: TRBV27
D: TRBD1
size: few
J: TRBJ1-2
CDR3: CASSPSGTGVLFYGYTF
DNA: TGTGCCAGCAGTCCATCGGGGACAGGGGTCCTTTTCTATGGCTACACCTTC

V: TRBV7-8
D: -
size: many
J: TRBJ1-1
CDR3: CASSPSRLNTEAFF
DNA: TGTGCCAGCAGCCCTAGCCGGCTGAACACTGAAGCTTTCTTT

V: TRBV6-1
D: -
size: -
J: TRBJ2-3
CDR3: CASTSLGGTDTQYF
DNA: TGTGCCAGTACTAGTTTAGGGGGGACAGATACGCAGTATTTT

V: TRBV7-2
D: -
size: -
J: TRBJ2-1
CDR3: CASILGRRGIGNKQFF
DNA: TGTGCCAGCATCCTAGGGCGTAGGGGGATAGGCAATAAGCAGTTCTTC

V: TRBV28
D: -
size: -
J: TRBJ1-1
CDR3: CASSLPRGSSMNTEAFF
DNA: TGTGCCAGCAGTTTACCCAGGGGTTCTAGTATGAACACTGAAGCTTTCTTT

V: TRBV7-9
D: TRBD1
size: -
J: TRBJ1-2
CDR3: CASSTTGTEFYYGYTF
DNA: TGTGCCAGCAGCACAACGGGGACAGAGTTTTACTATGGCTACACCTTC

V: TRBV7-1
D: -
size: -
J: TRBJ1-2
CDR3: CASSSLGGGTRTEMVYGYTF
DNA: TGTGCCAGCAGCTCCCTGGGGGGGGGGACACGGACGGAGATGGTCTATGGCTACACCTTC

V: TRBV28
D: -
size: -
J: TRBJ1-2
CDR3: CASSFDKDGYTF
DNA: TGTGCCAGCAGTTTTGACAAAGATGGCTACACCTTC

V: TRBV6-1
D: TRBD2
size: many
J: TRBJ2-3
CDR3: CASRPLAGAADTQYF
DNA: TGTGCCAGCAGGCCACTAGCGGGGGCGGCTGATACGCAGTATTTT

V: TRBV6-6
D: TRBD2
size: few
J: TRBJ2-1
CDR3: CASSYSALGGSPYNEQFF
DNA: TGTGCCAGCAGTTACTCTGCTCTGGGGGGGTCCCCCTACAATGAGCAGTTCTTC

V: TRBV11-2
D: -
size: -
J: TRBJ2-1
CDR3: CASSLERGIPWAGNEQFF
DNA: TGTGCCAGCAGCTTAGAGAGGGGGATACCCTGGGCGGGCAATGAGCAGTTCTTC

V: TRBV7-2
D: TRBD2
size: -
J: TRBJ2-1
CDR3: CASRLVGGGSSYNEQFF
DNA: TGTGCCAGCAGATTAGTGGGGGGAGGGAGCTCCTACAATGAGCAGTTCTTC

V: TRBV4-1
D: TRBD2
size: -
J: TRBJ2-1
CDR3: CASSLYYGTRDNEQFF
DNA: TGCGCCAGCAGCTTATACTACGGGACTAGAGACAATGAGCAGTTCTTC

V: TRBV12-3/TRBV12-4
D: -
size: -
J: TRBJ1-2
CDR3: CVSSLGDGYTF
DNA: TGTGTCAGCAGTTTAGGAGATGGCTACACCTTC